This T cell receptor beta chain was captured in a study of control samples from healthy donors and cancer patients. The table came from immunoSEQ multiplex PCR; TCRdb's copy has only in-frame clones and leaves some out. The sample has around 93,000 clones; 88% are singletons. The receptor was isolated from a man between 25 and 39 years old in good health. Material: blood.

The CDR3 reads CASSLVWAAGATYEQYF. CDR3 nucleotides: TGTGCCAGCAGCTTAGTTTGGGCAGCGGGAGCCACCTACGAGCAGTACTTC. The genes are TRBV11-3 and TRBJ2-7; TRBD2 matches 8 bases. The CDR3 covers 17 residues. Germline CDR1 SGHNT, CDR2 YENEEA. The J segment lost 2 bases and the V segment lost 1 base, leaving 10 bases of the junction unmatched.